This T cell receptor beta chain came from a study of Graves' ophthalmopathy and Graves' hyperthyroidism. Included hyperthyroidism patients were aged 18 to 65 and newly diagnosed (under 2 months' duration). The table lists this clonotype with many counts. TCR beta CDR3 regions were amplified from RNA transcripts. The first-round RT-PCR employed HTBI primers together with the Qiagen OneStep RT-PCR kit. A multiplex PCR was then performed as the second round. MiXCR, run by TCRdb on the multiplex PCR reads, gives a single entry per CDR3 protein. Found here are around 1.1 million distinct CDR3 sequences, 35% to 40% of them singletons; the top ten hold 8.5% to 14%. Germline V lookup: CDR1 SGHRS, CDR2 YFSETQ. With 5 bases clipped from V and 4 bases from J, the junction kept 8 bases outside the gene matches. This CDR3 has 14 residues.

V usage is TRBV5-1 and J usage is TRBJ2-5, with 7 positions matching TRBD2. Sequenced sample: peripheral blood or thyroid tissue (not recorded which). This TCR was recovered from an adult man with Graves' hyperthyroidism. CDR3 sequence: CASSRGRARETQYF. The CDR3 DNA follows: TGCGCCAGCAGTCGGGGGAGGGCCCGAGAGACCCAGTACTTC.